The rows below give T cell receptor beta chains drawn from one sample of a study of blood T cell repertoires in COVID-19. Sequencing used immunoSEQ multiplex PCR; TCRdb keeps in-frame clones, though not all of them. The data contain 450,000 or so clones, 80% to 90% of them singletons. Sequenced sample: peripheral blood. The receptors shown here come from a man between 18 and 29 years old with COVID-19, enrolled during active disease. The CDR3 runs from the conserved cysteine through the conserved F or W. D genes are given only for firm matches. Where a row states a size, it is once, few, many or the class of an expanded clone; other rows omit it.

D gene | J gene | V gene | clone size | CDR3 protein | CDR3 DNA
. | TRBJ1-1 | TRBV5-1 | . | CASSQTPNTEAFF | TGCGCCAGCAGCCAGACACCGAACACTGAAGCTTTCTTT
. | TRBJ2-1 | TRBV7-9 | . | CASSLMSGGYNEQFF | TGTGCCAGCAGCTTAATGTCCGGGGGTTACAATGAGCAGTTCTTC
. | TRBJ2-5 | TRBV5-4 | . | CASSLRQDQETQYF | TGTGCCAGCAGCTTACGACAGGACCAAGAGACCCAGTACTTC
TRBD2 | TRBJ2-1 | TRBV10-3 | . | CAISLGLAGEGPPYNEQFF | TGTGCCATCTCCCTAGGACTAGCGGGGGAGGGACCCCCCTACAATGAGCAGTTCTTC
. | TRBJ1-1 | TRBV19 | . | CASSPRGGLSFF | TGTGCCAGTAGCCCCCGGGGGGGCTTATCTTTCTTT
TRBD1 | TRBJ1-1 | TRBV12-3/TRBV12-4 | few | CASSSQGWTEAFF | TGTGCCAGCAGCTCACAGGGGTGGACTGAAGCTTTCTTT
. | TRBJ1-2 | TRBV6-2/TRBV6-3 | . | CASSYSKGRGARYGYTF | TGTGCCAGCAGTTACTCGAAGGGAAGGGGCGCGCGGTATGGCTACACCTTC
. | TRBJ1-4 | TRBV6-5 | . | CASSLNRAGNEKLFF | TGTGCCAGCAGTTTAAACAGGGCGGGTAATGAAAAACTGTTTTTT
TRBD1 | TRBJ2-2 | TRBV5-1 | . | CASSIQGRLFF | TGCGCCAGCAGCATACAGGGGAGGCTGTTTTTT
. | TRBJ2-7 | TRBV24-1 | once | CATSDLASGVWGYEQYF | TGTGCCACCAGTGATTTGGCGTCCGGGGTGTGGGGCTACGAGCAGTACTTC
TRBD2 | TRBJ2-5 | TRBV12-5 | few | CASEWGGQETQYF | TGTGCTAGTGAGTGGGGGGGTCAAGAGACCCAGTACTTC
. | TRBJ1-6 | TRBV7-2 | . | CASKSGDLRGSPLHF | TGTGCCAGCAAAAGCGGGGATTTGAGGGGTTCACCCCTCCACTTT
. | TRBJ2-3 | TRBV5-4 | . | CASRTDPSGMDLKGDTQYF | TGTGCCAGCAGAACAGACCCATCGGGCATGGACTTAAAGGGAGATACGCAGTATTTT
TRBD2 | TRBJ2-7 | TRBV11-2 | . | CASSLIGTSSYEQYF | TGTGCCAGCAGCTTAATAGGGACTAGCTCCTACGAGCAGTACTTC
. | TRBJ2-3 | TRBV2 | once | CASSVGGSTDTQYF | TGTGCCAGCAGTGTTGGCGGGAGCACAGATACGCAGTATTTT
TRBD2 | TRBJ2-3 | TRBV7-8 | . | CASRSLAGGFTDTQYF | TGTGCCAGCAGGTCACTAGCGGGGGGATTCACAGATACGCAGTATTTT
. | TRBJ2-3 | TRBV7-2 | once | CASSRDSTSSTDTQYF | TGTGCCAGCAGCAGAGACTCGACGTCTAGCACAGATACGCAGTATTTT
. | TRBJ2-7 | TRBV10-3 | . | CAISESQGNNEQYF | TGTGCCATCAGTGAGTCACAGGGTAATAACGAGCAGTACTTC
. | TRBJ2-6 | TRBV5-4 | . | CASSSSISGANVLTF | TGTGCCAGCAGCTCCAGTATATCTGGGGCCAACGTCCTGACTTTC
. | TRBJ2-5 | TRBV12-3/TRBV12-4 | . | CASIQVLGETQYF | TGTGCCAGCATACAGGTCCTTGGGGAGACCCAGTACTTC
TRBD1 | TRBJ2-2 | TRBV7-9 | . | CASSLGGQTGELFF | TGTGCCAGCAGCTTAGGGGGACAGACCGGGGAGCTGTTTTTT
. | TRBJ1-2 | TRBV6-5 | few | CASSYRRSYGYTF | TGTGCCAGCAGTTACCGGAGGAGCTATGGCTACACCTTC
. | TRBJ2-3 | TRBV5-1 | . | CASSTLPTDTQYF | TGCGCCAGCAGCACTCTACCCACAGATACGCAGTATTTT
TRBD1 | TRBJ2-7 | TRBV27 | . | CATSLTGTGPYEQYF | TGTGCCACCTCGCTAACCGGGACAGGGCCCTACGAGCAGTACTTC
. | TRBJ2-1 | TRBV4-1 | many | CASSQEVGRSNEQFF | TGCGCCAGCAGCCAAGAGGTAGGCAGGTCCAATGAGCAGTTCTTC
. | TRBJ1-1 | TRBV30 | . | CAWVVVGGTEAFF | TGTGCCTGGGTTGTTGTGGGAGGAACTGAAGCTTTCTTT
. | TRBJ1-2 | TRBV24-1 | once | CATSDLPSYGYTF | TGTGCCACCAGTGATTTGCCCAGCTATGGCTACACCTTC
TRBD1 | TRBJ2-7 | TRBV5-4 | . | CASSFRQGTTYEQYF | TGTGCCAGCAGCTTTCGACAGGGGACGACCTACGAGCAGTACTTC
TRBD1 | TRBJ2-7 | TRBV2 | . | CASSRNRGLLYEQYF | TGTGCCAGCAGTAGAAACAGGGGGCTGTTGTACGAGCAGTACTTC
. | TRBJ2-7 | TRBV10-3 | . | CAISPGLPTGEQYF | TGTGCCATCAGTCCGGGACTCCCGACCGGCGAGCAGTACTTC
. | TRBJ2-3 | TRBV7-3 | . | CASSLGTSPDTQYF | TGTGCCAGCAGCTTGGGAACTAGCCCAGATACGCAGTATTTT
. | TRBJ2-3 | TRBV27 | . | CASGVGTDTQYF | TGTGCCAGCGGAGTCGGCACAGATACGCAGTATTTT
TRBD1 | TRBJ2-1 | TRBV29-1 | . | CSVERVRDRGINEQFF | TGCAGCGTTGAAAGGGTCCGGGACAGGGGCATCAATGAGCAGTTCTTC
. | TRBJ1-4 | TRBV5-1 | few | CASSFGEKLFF | TGCGCCAGCAGCTTCGGGGAAAAACTGTTTTTT
. | TRBJ1-4 | TRBV14 | . | CASSQVRGRLFF | TGTGCCAGCAGCCAAGTCAGGGGAAGACTGTTTTTT
TRBD2 | TRBJ2-3 | TRBV6-5 | . | CASTPSGSFNTQYF | TGTGCCAGCACCCCTAGCGGGAGTTTTAATACGCAGTATTTT
. | TRBJ1-4 | TRBV4-1 | . | CASSQAPGVLASMELFF | TGCGCCAGCAGCCAAGCACCGGGGGTGTTGGCCTCGATGGAACTGTTTTTT
. | TRBJ1-1 | TRBV14 | . | CASSQGGPEAFF | TGTGCCAGCAGCCAAGGAGGTCCTGAAGCTTTCTTT
. | TRBJ1-2 | TRBV19 | . | CAAGQTVHGYTF | TGTGCCGCCGGACAGACGGTACATGGCTACACCTTC
. | TRBJ2-7 | TRBV5-1 | . | CASSLGRGLETYEQYF | TGCGCCAGCAGCTTGGGACGTGGTTTGGAGACCTACGAGCAGTACTTC
TRBD1 | TRBJ2-7 | TRBV6-5 | . | CASTAPRGHSYEQYF | TGTGCCAGCACCGCCCCCAGGGGGCACTCCTACGAGCAGTACTTC
. | TRBJ2-7 | TRBV7-6 | . | CASSLLGGPSYEQYF | TGTGCCAGCAGCTTATTGGGAGGACCATCCTACGAGCAGTACTTC
TRBD1 | TRBJ2-7 | TRBV11-2 | few | CASSAATGAEQYF | TGTGCCAGCAGCGCCGCCACAGGGGCCGAGCAGTACTTC
. | TRBJ1-2 | TRBV7-9 | few | CASSASYDGYTF | TGTGCCAGCAGTGCGAGCTATGATGGCTACACCTTC
. | TRBJ1-2 | TRBV21-1 | . | CASQNLQGYGYTF | TGTGCCAGCCAAAATCTACAGGGGTATGGCTACACCTTC
. | TRBJ1-2 | TRBV28 | . | CAVSGPHNYGYTF | TGTGCCGTTTCAGGGCCACATAACTATGGCTACACCTTC
TRBD1 | TRBJ1-1 | TRBV7-2 | . | CASSPQGARTEAFF | TGTGCCAGCAGCCCACAGGGGGCTCGGACTGAAGCTTTCTTT
. | TRBJ1-6 | TRBV5-1 | . | CASSLQGGDNSPLHF | TGCGCCAGCAGCTTGCAAGGGGGGGATAATTCACCCCTCCACTTT
. | TRBJ2-2 | TRBV9 | once | CASSVELAANTGELFF | TGTGCCAGCAGCGTAGAACTAGCCGCGAACACCGGGGAGCTGTTTTTT
. | TRBJ2-7 | TRBV6-1 | . | CASSEGRGIRTLRSYEQYF | TGTGCCAGCAGTGAAGGTCGGGGGATTCGGACCCTAAGGTCCTACGAGCAGTACTTC
. | TRBJ1-2 | TRBV12-3/TRBV12-4 | . | CASSPLNMGYTF | TGTGCCAGCAGTCCCTTAAATATGGGCTACACCTTC
TRBD1 | TRBJ2-2 | TRBV12-5 | . | CASGLTTGRNTGELFF | TGTGCTAGTGGTTTGACGACAGGGCGGAACACCGGGGAGCTGTTTTTT
TRBD1 | TRBJ2-2 | TRBV3-1/TRBV3-2 | . | CASSPRDRGRNTGELFF | TGTGCCAGCAGCCCCCGTGACAGGGGGCGAAACACCGGGGAGCTGTTTTTT
. | TRBJ1-3 | TRBV5-1 | . | CASSSTGKSGNTIYF | TGCGCCAGCAGCTCCACAGGGAAGTCTGGAAACACCATATATTTT
TRBD1 | TRBJ2-7 | TRBV29-1 | . | CSVKGQGIVGQYF | TGCAGCGTTAAGGGACAGGGGATCGTCGGGCAGTACTTC